Reported below is one TCR beta chain. Its antigen is not identified. This entry comes from a study of cytomegalovirus exposure and HLA in healthy donors. Study-wide background: The same platform was used for the 120 validation repertoires and the 500 to 700 first-cohort repertoires, a later analysis reported. Overall study findings and caveats: Researchers reported that three CMV-associated chains were confirmed in vitro as CMV antigen-specific.

Assay: immunoSEQ multiplex PCR; the TCRdb copy retains only in-frame clones and omits some. The repertoire holds over 200,000 clones, with around 78% as singletons. The source is a woman under 30 in good health and CMV-seronegative. Source material: PBMCs.

The CDR3, as DNA: TGCGCCAGCAGCCAAGGAGGGGGCCCACCCTACGAGCAGTACTTC. Protein: CASSQGGGPPYEQYF. The chain employs TRBV4-1 and TRBJ2-7; 7 nucleotides line up with TRBD1. V shed 1 base and J 2 bases; nucleotides not matched to a gene: 5. The CDR3 extends over 15 amino acids. Germline CDR1 and CDR2: MGHRA and YSYEKL.